This T cell receptor beta chain stems from a study of early T cells in non-severe SARS-CoV-2 infection. The wider study: Sequencing used unsorted whole-blood bulk RNA, so chains lack pairing.

At least ten counts were recorded for this clonotype. The antigen is unknown. Attachment of unique molecular identifiers to individual cDNA molecules was performed. TCRdb analysed the 5' RACE reads with MiXCR anew, one entry per CDR3 protein. The sample contains 54,000 or so distinct CDR3 sequences, 10% to 15% of which appear only once. Study results and limitations: VDJdb matches were skewed toward anti-spike CD8 T cell responses.

CDR1 and CDR2 (germline): SGHRS, YFSETQ. V was clipped by 4 bases and J by 2 bases, with 16 bases between them. The CDR3 is made up of 15 amino acids. This rearrangement joins TRBV5-1 to TRBJ2-7; D is uncertain. The source material was whole blood. This receptor was obtained from an adult who was a healthcare worker with PCR-confirmed SARS-CoV-2 infection or an uninfected control (not recorded which). In nucleotides, the CDR3 is TGCGCCAGCAGCACGGACGGCGCCCCAACCTACGAGCAGTACTTC. Translating gives CASSTDGAPTYEQYF.